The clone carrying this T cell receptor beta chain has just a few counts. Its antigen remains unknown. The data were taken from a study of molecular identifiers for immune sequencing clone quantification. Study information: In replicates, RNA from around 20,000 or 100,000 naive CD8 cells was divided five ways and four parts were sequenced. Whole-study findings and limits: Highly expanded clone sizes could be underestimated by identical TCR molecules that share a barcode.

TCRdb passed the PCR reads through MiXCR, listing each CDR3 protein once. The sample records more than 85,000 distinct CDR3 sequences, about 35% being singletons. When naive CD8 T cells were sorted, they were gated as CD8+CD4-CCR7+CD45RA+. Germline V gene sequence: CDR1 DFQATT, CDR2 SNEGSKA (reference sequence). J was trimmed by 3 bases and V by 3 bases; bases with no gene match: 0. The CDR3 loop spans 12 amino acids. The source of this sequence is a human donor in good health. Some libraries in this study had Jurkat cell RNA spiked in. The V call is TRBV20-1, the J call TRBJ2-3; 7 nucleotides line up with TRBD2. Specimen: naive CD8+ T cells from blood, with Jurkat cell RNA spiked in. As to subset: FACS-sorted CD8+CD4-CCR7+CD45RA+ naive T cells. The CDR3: CSARRETDTQYF. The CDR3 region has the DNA TGCAGTGCTAGGCGGGAGACAGATACGCAGTATTTT.